This entry features one T cell receptor (beta chain) sequence. The antigen remains unidentified. RNA transcripts were the template, and TCR beta CDR3 regions were amplified from them. HTBI primers served in a first-round RT-PCR, which a second-round multiplex PCR followed. Each CDR3 protein gets one entry after TCRdb re-called the multiplex PCR reads with MiXCR. The sample has over a million distinct CDR3 sequences, 35% to 45% seen once; the top ten hold around 10%. These data come from a study of Graves' ophthalmopathy and Graves' hyperthyroidism. At the level of the study: Stable hyperthyroidism referred to disease that showed no ophthalmopathy within 18 months of follow-up. Findings and limits, study-wide: Ophthalmopathy cases were distinguished from stable hyperthyroidism by a 13-signature model, reaching approximately 87% sensitivity and roughly 81% specificity. The study's model predicted ophthalmopathy progression at roughly 69% sensitivity and about 72% specificity.

Patients newly diagnosed with hyperthyroidism, under 2 months' duration, were aged 18 to 65, the study reports. The V end was cut by 2 bases, the J end by 9 bases, with 19 bases between. Germline V lookup: CDR1 ENHRY, CDR2 SYGVKD. This CDR3 has 15 amino acids. The V call is TRBV10-3, the J call TRBJ2-5; D may match TRBD1 or TRBD2 (5 bases each). Sequencing input: peripheral blood or thyroid tissue (not recorded which). The TCR sequence derives from an adult man with Graves' hyperthyroidism. The CDR3 nucleotides read TGTGCCATCAGTGAGAAAGGGGACGGCGGTCGCGCCCAGTACTTC. Protein sequence: CAISEKGDGGRAQYF.